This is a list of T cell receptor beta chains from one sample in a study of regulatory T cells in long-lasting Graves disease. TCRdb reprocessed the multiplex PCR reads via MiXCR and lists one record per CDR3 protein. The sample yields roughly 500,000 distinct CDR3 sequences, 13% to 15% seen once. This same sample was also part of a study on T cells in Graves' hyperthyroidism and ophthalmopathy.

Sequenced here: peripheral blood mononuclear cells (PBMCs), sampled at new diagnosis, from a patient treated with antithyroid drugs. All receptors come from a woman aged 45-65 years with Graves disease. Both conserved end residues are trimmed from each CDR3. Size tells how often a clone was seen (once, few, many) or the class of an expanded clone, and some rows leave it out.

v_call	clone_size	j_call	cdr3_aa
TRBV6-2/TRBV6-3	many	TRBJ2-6	ASSYRDGTGHLGANVLT
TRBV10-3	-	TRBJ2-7	AISERGRAGEQY
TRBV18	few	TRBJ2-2	ASSPYRTGSSGELF
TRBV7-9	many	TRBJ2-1	ASSLASRGQEQF
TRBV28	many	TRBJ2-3	ASSLGTSGSGPDTQY
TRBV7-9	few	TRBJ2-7	ASSPTGTLNYEQY
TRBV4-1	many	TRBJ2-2	ASSQKRTSGSYTGELF
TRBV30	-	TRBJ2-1	AWSGSSSYNEQF
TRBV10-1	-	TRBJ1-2	ASSESQGYGYT
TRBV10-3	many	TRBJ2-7	AIQRTGGLYEQY
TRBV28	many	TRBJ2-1	ASSPGTSGRVIVSYNEQF
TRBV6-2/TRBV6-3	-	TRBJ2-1	ASSYGFRGSYNEQF
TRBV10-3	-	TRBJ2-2	AIKDRGVTGELF
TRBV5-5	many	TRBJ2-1	ASSPYQGVSEQF
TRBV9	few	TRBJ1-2	ASSAGTGGDYGYT
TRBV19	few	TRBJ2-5	ASSMVAEETQY
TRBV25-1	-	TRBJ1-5	ARELHRDRGSLQTPQH
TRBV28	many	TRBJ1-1	ASSFGGGNTEAF